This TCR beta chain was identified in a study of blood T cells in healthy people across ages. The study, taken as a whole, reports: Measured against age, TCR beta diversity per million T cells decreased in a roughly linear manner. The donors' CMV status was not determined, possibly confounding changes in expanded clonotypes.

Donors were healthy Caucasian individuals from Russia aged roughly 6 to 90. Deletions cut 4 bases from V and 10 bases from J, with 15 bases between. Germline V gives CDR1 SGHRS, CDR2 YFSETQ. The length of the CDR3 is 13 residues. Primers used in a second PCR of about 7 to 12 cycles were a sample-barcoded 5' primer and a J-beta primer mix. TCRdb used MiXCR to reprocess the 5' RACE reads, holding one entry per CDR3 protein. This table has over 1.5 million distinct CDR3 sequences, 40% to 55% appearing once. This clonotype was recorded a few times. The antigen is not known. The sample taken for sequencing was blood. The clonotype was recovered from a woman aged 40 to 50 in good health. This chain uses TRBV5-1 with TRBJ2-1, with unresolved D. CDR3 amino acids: CASSATEVGEQFF. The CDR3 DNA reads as TGCGCCAGCAGCGCAACGGAAGTAGGGGAGCAGTTCTTC.